This T cell receptor (beta chain) appears in the sequencing data of a study of T cell repertoires in cytomegalovirus infection. Study at large: A matching HLA type, together with CMV infection, was signaled by public TCR beta signatures. General study points: Carriers of CMV and the relevant HLA type were discriminated by public TCR beta frequency. Predominance within the ex vivo response was attributable to HLA-C-restricted CMV-specific TCR beta clonotypes.

TCRdb re-called the reads through MiXCR, storing one row per CDR3 protein. The sample has about 890,000 distinct CDR3 sequences; roughly 30% are singletons. Points on this clonotype: Its antigen remains unknown.

Germline V lookup: CDR1 MNHEY, CDR2 SVGAGI. The V gene end was trimmed by 0 bases and the J gene end by 2 bases; junction bases not matched to a gene: 15. The CDR3 runs 19 residues. This TCR was recovered from a human donor in good health (CMV status not recorded). Some clones in this sample may be carry-over from other donors' samples. This sample comprised cultured CD8+ T cells from PBMCs, obtained from culture after CMV antigen stimulation. The chain employs TRBV6-5 and TRBJ2-7; TRBD2 matches at 8 bases. The CDR3 spells CASSYSWGGGHHNPYEQYF. CDR3 nucleotide sequence: TGTGCCAGCAGTTACTCTTGGGGCGGGGGGCACCATAACCCCTACGAGCAGTACTTC.